This entry is about one T cell receptor beta chain. The clone's antigen remains unknown. Base quality data are lacking; no much larger clone is found one base away. Profiling of TCR beta VDJ combinations and CDR3 sequences used genomic DNA as the template. An Illumina HiSeq 2000 was used for TCR repertoire sequencing. Regarding the original processing steps: Repertoires were assessed using TRBV/TRBJ rearrangement plots, CDR3 size and DJ length profiles, and Simpson's diversity index. The most abundant DNA sequence in the deep sequencing data was taken as the immunodominant clone. CDR3 amino acid sequences were checked for sharing between subjects and were compared against published repertoires and the VDJdb database. Clones were called with MiXCR by TCRdb after fastp trimmed the public reads at Q25, and only in-frame beta chains were retained. All rows with the same CDR3 protein become a single entry with the most common DNA and genes. TCRdb, rather than the study authors, made the V and J calls. For this sample the table gives around 250,000 distinct CDR3 sequences, of which approximately 55% were detected only once. Jointly, the top ten make up roughly 8% of the sample.

The data were obtained in a study of CD8+CD57+ T cells in acquired aplastic anemia (dated by TCRdb to the late 2010s). Broadly, across the study: DNA extracted from sorted CD4+ and CD8+ cells had a mean of about 3 ug, with a range of roughly 0.17 to 27.4 ug. Summary of the overall study and its limitations: Between patients and healthy controls, no significant difference in CD8+ Simpson's diversity was found (P=0.060). Although under 35 CD8+ CDR3 sequences were shared by patients and controls, these sequences appeared highly expressed in patients and within the immunodominant clones of patients.

TCR repertoires of sorted CD4+ and CD8+ blood T cells from severe aplastic anemia patients and healthy subjects were deep-sequenced in the study. Ficoll-Paque density gradient centrifugation was used to isolate peripheral blood mononuclear cells. CD4+ and CD8+ T cells were sorted by FACS or magnetic beads before DNA extraction. Including cysteine and phenylalanine, the CDR3 has 12 amino acids. CDR3 DNA is the only sequence kept; it has 36 bases, read in frame from the first base. The germline V gene gives CDR1 as SQVTM and CDR2 as ANQGSEA. Trimmed from V: 7 bases; trimmed from J: 9 bases; junction bases lacking a gene match: 9.

The receptor was isolated from a human donor with severe aplastic anemia or a healthy control (not recorded which). Sequencing was done on a sample of sorted CD4+, CD8+, or CD8+CD57+ T cells (not recorded which) from PBMCs. The chain was built from TRBV29-1 and TRBJ2-1, and TRBD1 aligns with 7 junction nucleotides. The DNA sequence reads TGCAGCGCCCCGACAGGGTCGGGTGAGCAGTTCTTC. It encodes CSAPTGSGEQFF.